This T cell receptor (beta chain) was sequenced in a study of T-cell reconstitution after alpha-beta-depleted transplantation in children. This clonotype was seen many times. TCRbeta library construction was performed incorporating unique molecular identifiers. TCRdb reanalysed the PCR reads using MiXCR and keeps one entry per CDR3 protein. The sample contains 450,000 to 500,000 distinct CDR3 sequences, 9.5% to 15% of which appear only once. The material sequenced was PBMCs from the stem cell graft donor, taken from the stem cell graft. This receptor was identified in a human donor who donated a stem cell graft to a child with combined immunodeficiency.

CDR3 protein: CASSLDNEQFF. The CDR3 DNA reads TGTGCCAGCAGTTTAGATAATGAGCAGTTCTTC. J is TRBJ2-1 and V is TRBV12-3 or TRBV12-4; D gene unclear. Between the trimmed V and J ends, which lost 1 base and 7 bases, there was a span of 2 bases. The CDR3 has 11 amino acids.